One sample yielded the 20 T cell receptor beta chains listed below, sequenced in a study of blood T cells in healthy people across ages. The second PCR ran roughly 7 to 11 cycles with a sample-barcoded 5' primer and J-beta primers. TCRdb independently ran MiXCR on the 5' RACE reads; one entry per CDR3 protein. The sample has roughly 700,000 distinct CDR3 sequences, 25% seen once; the top ten hold 9.4%. Separately, the same data were catalogued under a study of T cells of mothers and their children.

The specimen sequenced was blood. The receptors here all came from a boy between 10 and 17 years old in good health.

There are a few counts of this clonotype. The chain joins TRBV29-1 to TRBJ1-2, with TRBD1 matching 7 bases. The V gene's germline CDR1 is SQVTM and CDR2 ANQGSEA. After removal of 3 bases from V and 3 bases from J, the junction contained 7 bases not matched to a gene. The CDR3 is 14 amino acids. In DNA form, the CDR3 reads TGCAGCGTTGAGTCCGGGCAGGGGGACTATGGCTACACCTTC. Translation: CSVESGQGDYGYTF.

The chain is built from TRBV29-1 and TRBJ2-5; D is undetermined. The CDR3 has 12 residues. CDR1 is SQVTM, CDR2 ANQGSEA, per germline. Trimming cost V 2 bases and J 2 bases, with 6 bases left between them. CDR3 amino acids: CSVEYQQETQYF. DNA of the CDR3: TGCAGCGTTGAATATCAACAAGAGACCCAGTACTTC.

This clonotype has only a few counts. This chain joins TRBV27 and TRBJ2-5, with D perhaps TRBD1 or TRBD2 (5 bases each). The J call may be incorrect, as the DNA end agrees better with TRBJ2-7. Germline V gene lookup returns CDR1 MNHEY and CDR2 SMNVEV (reference sequence). This CDR3 contains 15 residues. CDR3 sequence (DNA): TGTGCCAGCAGTTTTTCGGGGACGCTCACCTACGAGCAGTACTTC. The encoded protein is CASSFSGTLTYEQYF.

This clonotype was detected a few times. Mismatch with germline at one junction end may stem from a read error. The genes are TRBV7-7 and TRBJ1-2; D call uncertain. The CDR3 consists of 13 residues. CDR1 SSHAT and CDR2 FNYEAQ come from the germline V gene (reference sequence). The CDR3 sequence: CASSLRVLYGYTF. In DNA form, the CDR3 reads TGTGCTAGCAGCTTGCGGGTTCTGTACGGCTACACCTTC.

This clonotype was found a few times. V gene TRBV9 combines with J gene TRBJ1-2; 9 bases are shared with TRBD1. This CDR3 region has 16 residues. CDR1 and CDR2 (germline): SGDLS, YYNGEE. The junction had 10 bases not matched to a gene; V was cut back by 2 bases and J by 5 bases. The CDR3 DNA is TGTGCCAGCAGCGTCCGGACAGGGGAGGGATCTTATGGCTACACCTTC. It codes for CASSVRTGEGSYGYTF. The full variable domain, with the rest looked up from reference TRBV9 and TRBJ1-2, is DSGVTQTPKHLITATGQRVTLRCSPRSGDLSVYWYQQSLDQGLQFLIQYYNGEERAKGNILERFSAQQFPDLHSELNLSSLELGDSALYFCASSVRTGEGSYGYTFGSGTRLTVV.

The chain is built from TRBV7-2 and TRBJ2-1; tentatively, D is TRBD1 (7 bases). The DNA end lines up better with TRBJ2-7; the J call may be wrong. There are 14 residues in the CDR3. CDR1 is SGHTA and CDR2 is FQGNSA in the germline V gene. The chain's CDR3 is CASSYGRDSYEQYF. CDR3 bases: TGTGCCAGCAGCTACGGGCGGGACAGTTACGAGCAGTACTTC.

The chain couples TRBV7-9 to TRBJ2-1; D might be TRBD1 (6 bases). The J call is doubtful: the DNA matches TRBJ2-7 better. Germline V gives CDR1 SEHNR, CDR2 FQNEAQ (reference sequence). The CDR3 has 12 residues. DNA of the CDR3: TGTGCCAGCAGTGACAGGAACCCCGAGCAGTACTTC. The encoded protein is CASSDRNPEQYF.

The CDR3 DNA is TGTGCCAGCAGCTTACAAGGGGCACGGGGCTACACCTTC. It yields the protein CASSLQGARGYTF. The chain combines TRBV7-8 with TRBJ1-2; tentatively, D is TRBD1 (5 bases). The V end was cut by 2 bases, the J end by 8 bases, with 12 bases between. Looked up from germline, CDR1 is SGHVS and CDR2 is FQNEAQ. This CDR3 is 13 amino acids long.

The genes are TRBV7-8 and TRBJ2-7; a possible D gene is TRBD1 (6 bases). The ends were cut back, 2 bases at V and 0 bases at J, with 8 bases in the middle. CDR3 length: 14 amino acids. CDR1 SGHVS and CDR2 FQNEAQ come from the germline V gene. The CDR3 reads CASSLMGHSYEQYF. The DNA of the CDR3 is TGTGCCAGCAGCTTAATGGGACACTCCTACGAGCAGTACTTC.

This clonotype was detected a few times. The chain uses TRBV18 and TRBJ2-5; tentatively, D is TRBD1 (5 bases). Germline V gene lookup returns CDR1 KGHSH and CDR2 LQKENI. V lost 6 bases, J lost 4 bases, and 15 bases lay in between. The CDR3 runs to 14 residues. CDR3 coding DNA: TGTGCCAGCTCCCCTGGACAAATGCGAGAGACCCAGTACTTC. Its protein product is CASSPGQMRETQYF.

This clonotype came up a few times. The chain links TRBV10-2 to TRBJ2-1; D possibly corresponds to TRBD2 (6 bases). Looked up from germline, CDR1 is WSHSY and CDR2 is SAAADI. The V end was cut by 2 bases, the J end by 5 bases, with 10 bases between. This CDR3 is 14 amino acids long. Here the CDR3 DNA reads TGCGCCAGCAGTGAGCGCGGGACGGACAATGAGCAGTTCTTC. It is translated as CASSERGTDNEQFF.

The chain uses TRBV12-3 or TRBV12-4 and TRBJ2-7, with D possibly called TRBD1 or TRBD2 (5 bases each). Between the trimmed V and J ends, which lost 5 bases and 3 bases, there was a span of 11 bases. The length of the CDR3 is 13 residues. For the CDR3, the DNA is TGTGCCAGCAGTACGGGACCAGGCTACGAGCAGTACTTC. It yields the protein CASSTGPGYEQYF.

This clonotype showed up just once. This chain joins TRBV6-1 and TRBJ1-6; 9 positions agree with TRBD1. V gave up 7 bases and J gave up 9 bases; unmatched junction bases: 4. The CDR3 spans 13 residues. Germline V CDR1 and CDR2: MNHNS, SASEGT. The CDR3 sequence: CASKGQGVSPLHF. The CDR3 DNA sequence: TGTGCCAGCAAGGGACAGGGAGTTTCACCCCTCCACTTT.

This clonotype was observed a handful of times. The V gene is TRBV9, the J gene TRBJ1-2; possibly TRBD1 for D (6 bases). Germline CDR1 reads SGDLS; CDR2 reads YYNGEE. CDR3 length: 15 residues. The CDR3 sequence: CVPTGGGQALCGYTF. CDR3 in DNA: TGTGTCCCAACCGGCGGGGGCCAAGCCCTCTGTGGCTACACCTTC.

The genes are TRBV4-1 and TRBJ2-7; weak D call: TRBD2 (6 bases). V dropped 3 bases and J dropped 6 bases, with 18 bases sitting between them. Germline V gives CDR1 MGHRA, CDR2 YSYEKL. This CDR3 has 15 residues. CDR3 in amino acids: CASSQGLGGDGEQYF. CDR3 sequence (DNA): TGCGCCAGCAGCCAGGGACTTGGCGGGGATGGCGAGCAGTACTTC.

CDR3 residues: CASSLGWTQSNEKLFF. For the CDR3, the DNA is TGTGCCAGCAGTTTGGGATGGACGCAGTCTAATGAAAAACTGTTTTTT. The V gene is TRBV27, the J gene TRBJ1-4; D is undetermined. CDR3 size: 16 residues. From germline, CDR1 is MNHEY and CDR2 SMNVEV (reference sequence). V gave up 3 bases and J gave up 3 bases, with 14 bases separating them.

The rearrangement uses TRBV27 and TRBJ2-5; 9 bases map to TRBD2. The J call may be mistaken, given a closer DNA end match to TRBJ2-1. The V gene's germline CDR1 is MNHEY and CDR2 SMNVEV (reference sequence). This CDR3 contains 14 residues. CDR3: CASSSPGLANEQFF. DNA for the CDR3: TGTGCCAGCAGTTCGCCGGGACTAGCCAATGAGCAGTTCTTC.

The chain joins TRBV28 to TRBJ2-5; 11 positions agree with TRBD1. The germline CDR1 and CDR2 sequences are MDHEN and SYDVKM. CDR3 length equals 12 residues. V trimming: 8 bases; J trimming: 4 bases; junction bases outside the gene matches: 0. CDR3 amino acids: CASGTGGETQYF. The CDR3 nucleotides read TGTGCCAGCGGGACAGGGGGAGAGACCCAGTACTTC.

The V gene is TRBV20-1, the J gene TRBJ1-4; no clear D. Trimming took off 1 base at V and 5 bases at J, with 5 bases between the two ends. CDR3 size: 12 residues. Germline CDR1 reads DFQATT; CDR2 reads SNEGSKA (reference sequence). CDR3 amino acids: CSARVGNEKLFF. In nucleotides, the CDR3 is TGCAGTGCTAGAGTGGGGAATGAAAAACTGTTTTTT.

In its sample, this clonotype was seen a few times. The chain uses TRBV29-1 and TRBJ2-3; D is uncertain. The CDR3 extends over 14 amino acids. V lost 7 bases, J lost 4 bases, and 18 bases lay in between. CDR1 SQVTM and CDR2 ANQGSEA come from the germline V gene. The CDR3 here is CSAPFLAGSDTQYF. The CDR3 DNA follows: TGCAGCGCCCCTTTTCTGGCCGGGTCAGATACGCAGTATTTT.